The table lists the clone carrying this TCR beta chain with a few counts. Its cognate antigen is unknown. The data stem from a study of cytomegalovirus exposure and HLA in healthy donors. Study-level points and caveats: A later analysis appeared to link common viral pathogens to several of the most significant clusters. Some V segments, TRBV6-2 and TRBV6-3 among them, were indistinguishable and were therefore excluded. It was in a later analysis that TCR association rates were seen to vary by HLA locus, highest for DRB1 and lowest for HLA-C.

The PCR used 60 Vbeta and 13 Jbeta primers. Measured with immunoSEQ multiplex PCR; TCRdb has only the in-frame clones, and not every one. Of about 150,000 clones listed, roughly three quarters are singletons. The germline CDR1 and CDR2 sequences are PRHDT and FYEKMQ (reference sequence). CDR3 size: 16 residues. Trimming shortened V by 0 bases and J by 1 base, and 13 bases separated the two germline ends. The sequence was collected from a man aged 25-40 years in good health and CMV-seronegative. The sample consisted of PBMCs. The V gene is TRBV13, the J gene TRBJ2-7; tentative D call: TRBD1 (6 bases). As DNA, the CDR3 is TGTGCCAGCAGCTTAGGCAGTGGGGGCATATCCTACGAGCAGTACTTC. The encoded protein is CASSLGSGGISYEQYF.